The clone carrying this T cell receptor (beta chain) was found once. Its antigen is currently unknown. The data were taken from a study of CD8 T cells in Susac syndrome. Study-wide results and limits: The authors acknowledged that the study's TCR sequencing and HLA analysis involved relatively few individuals.

Patients with stable or active relapsing-remitting disease, all of them treatment-naive, made up the multiple sclerosis controls. There are 13 residues in the CDR3. Per the germline V gene, CDR1 is GTSNPN and CDR2 is SVGIG (reference sequence). V lost 4 bases and J lost 2, with 9 bases in between. A quantity of about 0.5 to 1 ug RNA underwent reverse transcription using random hexamers. TCRdb reanalysed the immunoSEQ multiplex PCR reads using MiXCR and keeps one entry per CDR3 protein. The sample lists 200,000 or so distinct CDR3 sequences; 90% to 95% were seen once. Source material: CD4+ T cells from PBMCs. The clonotype comes from a human donor with multiple sclerosis. The chain combines TRBV30 with TRBJ1-5; D remains unclear. The CDR3 protein is CAWNGNGNQPQHF. The CDR3 nucleotides are TGTGCCTGGAACGGGAATGGCAATCAGCCCCAGCATTTT. The entire variable domain, with the rest obtained from reference TRBV30 and TRBJ1-5, is as follows: SQTIHQWPATLVQPVGSPLSLECTVEGTSNPNLYWYRQAAGRGLQLLFYSVGIGQISSEVPQNLSASRPQDRQFILSSKKLLLSDSGFYLCAWNGNGNQPQHFGDGTRLSIL.